A single TCR beta chain is shown here with its context. The assay was immunoSEQ multiplex PCR, and TCRdb's table has in-frame clones only and misses some. The repertoire holds some 190,000 clones, with over 70% as singletons. This sample is part of a study of blood T cell repertoires in COVID-19. What was sequenced was peripheral blood. This sequence was found in a man aged 60 to 75 with acute or convalescent COVID-19.

The CDR3 coding sequence is TGTGCCATCAGTGAGACTGCCCTCCTCTACAATGAGCAGTTCTTC. Its protein is CAISETALLYNEQFF. V usage is TRBV10-3 and J usage is TRBJ2-1; D not resolved. Germline CDR1 and CDR2: ENHRY and SYGVKD. Trimming cost V 2 bases and J 3 bases, with 11 bases left between them. This CDR3 has 15 amino acids.